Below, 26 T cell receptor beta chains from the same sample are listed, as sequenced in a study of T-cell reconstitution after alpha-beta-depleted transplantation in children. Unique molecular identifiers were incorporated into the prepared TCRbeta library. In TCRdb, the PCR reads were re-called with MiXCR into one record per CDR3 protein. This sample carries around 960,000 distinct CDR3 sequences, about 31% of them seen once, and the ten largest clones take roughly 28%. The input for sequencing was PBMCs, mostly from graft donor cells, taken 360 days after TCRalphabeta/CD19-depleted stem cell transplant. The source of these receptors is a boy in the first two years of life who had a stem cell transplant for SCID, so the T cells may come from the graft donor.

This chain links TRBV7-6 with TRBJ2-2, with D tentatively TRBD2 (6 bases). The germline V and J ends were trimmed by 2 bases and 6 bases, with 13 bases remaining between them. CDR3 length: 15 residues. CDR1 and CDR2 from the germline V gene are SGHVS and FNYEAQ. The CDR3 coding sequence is TGTGCCAGCAGCTTACTCAGGGAGGCCCCCGGGGAGCTGTTTTTT. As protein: CASSLLREAPGELFF. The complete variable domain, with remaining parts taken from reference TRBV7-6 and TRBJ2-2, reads GAGVSQSPRYKVTKRGQDVALRCDPISGHVSLYWYRQALGQGPEFLTYFNYEAQQDKSGLPNDRFSAERPEGSISTLTIQRTEQRDSAMYRCASSLLREAPGELFFGEGSRLTVL.

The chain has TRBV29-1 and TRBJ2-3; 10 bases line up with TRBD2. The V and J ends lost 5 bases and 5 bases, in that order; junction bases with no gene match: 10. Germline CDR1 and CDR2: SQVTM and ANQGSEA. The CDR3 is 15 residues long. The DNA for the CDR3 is TGCAGCGTTAGGGCGGCTAGCGGGGGAGGAGATACGCAGTATTTT. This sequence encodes CSVRAASGGGDTQYF.

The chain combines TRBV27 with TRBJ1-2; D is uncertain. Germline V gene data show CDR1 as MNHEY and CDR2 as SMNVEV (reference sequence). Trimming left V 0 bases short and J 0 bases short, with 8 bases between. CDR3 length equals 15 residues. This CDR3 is CASSLSGYSNYGYTF. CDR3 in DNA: TGTGCCAGCAGTTTATCAGGGTATTCTAACTATGGCTACACCTTC.

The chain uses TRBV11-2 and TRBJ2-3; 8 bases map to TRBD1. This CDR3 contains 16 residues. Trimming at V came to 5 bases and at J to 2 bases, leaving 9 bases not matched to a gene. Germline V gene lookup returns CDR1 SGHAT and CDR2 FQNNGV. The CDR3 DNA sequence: TGTGCCAGCAGCCGGCAGGACAGGGCGGTCACAGATACGCAGTATTTT. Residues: CASSRQDRAVTDTQYF.

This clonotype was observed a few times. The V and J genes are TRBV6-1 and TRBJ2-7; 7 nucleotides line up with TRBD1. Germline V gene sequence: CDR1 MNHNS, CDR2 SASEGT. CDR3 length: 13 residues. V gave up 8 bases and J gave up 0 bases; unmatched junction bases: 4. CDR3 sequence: CASATGSSYEQYF. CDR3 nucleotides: TGTGCCAGCGCGACAGGGTCCTCCTACGAGCAGTACTTC.

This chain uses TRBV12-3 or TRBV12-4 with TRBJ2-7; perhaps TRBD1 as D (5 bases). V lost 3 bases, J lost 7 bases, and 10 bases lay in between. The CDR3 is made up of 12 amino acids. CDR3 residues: CASSFQRQEQYF. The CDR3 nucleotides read TGTGCCAGCAGTTTTCAAAGACAGGAGCAGTACTTC.

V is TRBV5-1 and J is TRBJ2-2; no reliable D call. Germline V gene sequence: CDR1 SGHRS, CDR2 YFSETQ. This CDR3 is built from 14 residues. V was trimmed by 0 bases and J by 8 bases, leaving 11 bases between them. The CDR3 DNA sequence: TGCGCCAGCAGCTTGGAGGGCGGTAAAGGGGAGCTGTTTTTT. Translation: CASSLEGGKGELFF.

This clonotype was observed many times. The CDR3 coding sequence is TGTGCCAGCAGTTTAGATCTGACAGTTCAGTACTTC. Residues: CASSLDLTVQYF. The rearrangement links TRBV12-3 or TRBV12-4 to TRBJ2-4, with D possibly TRBD1 on 5 matching bases. V was pared by 1 base and J by 11 bases, with 9 bases between. The CDR3 length is 12 residues.

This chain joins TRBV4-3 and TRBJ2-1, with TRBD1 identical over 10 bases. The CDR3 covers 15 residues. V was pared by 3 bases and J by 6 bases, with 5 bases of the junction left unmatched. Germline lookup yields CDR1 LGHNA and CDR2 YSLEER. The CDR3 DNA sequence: TGCGCCAGCAGCCATGGGACAGGGGAGGGCAATGAGCAGTTCTTC. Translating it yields CASSHGTGEGNEQFF.

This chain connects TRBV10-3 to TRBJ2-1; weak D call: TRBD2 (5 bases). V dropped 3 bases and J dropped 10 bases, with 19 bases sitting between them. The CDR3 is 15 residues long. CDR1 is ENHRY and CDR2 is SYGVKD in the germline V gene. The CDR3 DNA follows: TGTGCCATCAGTGAAGGGCTAGACGGGGTAATAGAGCAGTTCTTC. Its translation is CAISEGLDGVIEQFF.

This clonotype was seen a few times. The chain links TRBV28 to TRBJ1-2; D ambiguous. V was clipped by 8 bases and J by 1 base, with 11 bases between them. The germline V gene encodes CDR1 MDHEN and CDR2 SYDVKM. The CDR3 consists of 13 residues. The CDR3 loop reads CASGRTLNYGYTF. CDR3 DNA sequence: TGTGCCAGCGGCCGAACCCTTAACTATGGCTACACCTTC.

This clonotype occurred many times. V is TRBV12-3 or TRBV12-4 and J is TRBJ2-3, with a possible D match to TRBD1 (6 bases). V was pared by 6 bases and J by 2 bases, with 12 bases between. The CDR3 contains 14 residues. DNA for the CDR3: TGTGCCAGCAGCTCCGGGACACCCACAGATACGCAGTATTTT. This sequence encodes CASSSGTPTDTQYF.

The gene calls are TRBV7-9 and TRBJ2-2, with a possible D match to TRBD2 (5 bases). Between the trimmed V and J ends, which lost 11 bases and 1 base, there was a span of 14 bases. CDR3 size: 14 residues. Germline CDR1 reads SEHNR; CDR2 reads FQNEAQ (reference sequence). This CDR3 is CAAAGGMNTGELFF. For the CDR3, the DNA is TGTGCCGCGGCCGGAGGCATGAACACCGGGGAGCTGTTTTTT.

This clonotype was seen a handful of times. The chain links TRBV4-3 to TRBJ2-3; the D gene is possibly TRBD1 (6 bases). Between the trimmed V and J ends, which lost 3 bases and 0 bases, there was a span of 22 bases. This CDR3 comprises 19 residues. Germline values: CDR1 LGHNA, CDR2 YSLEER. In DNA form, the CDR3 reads TGCGCCAGCAGCCACGCGACAGGACCGCAACAACTCAGCACAGATACGCAGTATTTT. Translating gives CASSHATGPQQLSTDTQYF.

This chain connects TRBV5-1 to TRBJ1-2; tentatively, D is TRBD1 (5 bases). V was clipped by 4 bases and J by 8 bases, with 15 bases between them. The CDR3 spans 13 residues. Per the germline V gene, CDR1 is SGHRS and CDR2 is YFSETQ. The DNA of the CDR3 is TGCGCCAGCAGCCCTAGGGGACGGGTCGGCTACACCTTC. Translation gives CASSPRGRVGYTF.

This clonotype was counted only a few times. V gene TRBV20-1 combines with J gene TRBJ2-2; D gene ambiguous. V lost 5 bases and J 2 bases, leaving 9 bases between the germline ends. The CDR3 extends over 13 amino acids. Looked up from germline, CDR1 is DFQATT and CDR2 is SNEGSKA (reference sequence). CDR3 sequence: CSAPGLNTGELFF. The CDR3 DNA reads TGCAGTGCTCCGGGCCTCAACACCGGGGAGCTGTTTTTT.

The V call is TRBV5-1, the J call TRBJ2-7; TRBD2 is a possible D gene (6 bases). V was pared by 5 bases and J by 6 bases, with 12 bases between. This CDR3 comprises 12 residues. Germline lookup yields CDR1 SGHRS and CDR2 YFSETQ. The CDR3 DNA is TGCGCCAGCAGTGGAGGAGGGGTCGAGCAGTACTTC. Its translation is CASSGGGVEQYF.

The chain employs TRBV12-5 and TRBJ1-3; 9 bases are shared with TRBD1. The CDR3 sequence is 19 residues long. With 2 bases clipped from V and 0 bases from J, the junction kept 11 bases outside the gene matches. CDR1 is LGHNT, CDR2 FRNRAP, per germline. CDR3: CASGLPPGQGPYSGNTIYF. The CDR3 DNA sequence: TGTGCTAGTGGTTTGCCGCCGGGACAGGGCCCTTACTCTGGAAACACCATATATTTT.

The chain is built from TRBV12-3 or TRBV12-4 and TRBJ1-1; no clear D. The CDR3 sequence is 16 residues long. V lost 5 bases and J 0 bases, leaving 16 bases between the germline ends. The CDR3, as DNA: TGTGCCAGCAGTGTCCTTGGGGTTAGCATGAACACTGAAGCTTTCTTT. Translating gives CASSVLGVSMNTEAFF.

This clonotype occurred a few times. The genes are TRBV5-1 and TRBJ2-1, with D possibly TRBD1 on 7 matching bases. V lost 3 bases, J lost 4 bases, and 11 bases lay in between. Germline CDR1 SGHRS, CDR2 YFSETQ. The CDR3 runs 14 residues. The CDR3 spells CASSWGDRYNEQFF. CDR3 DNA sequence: TGCGCCAGCAGCTGGGGGGACAGATACAATGAGCAGTTCTTC.

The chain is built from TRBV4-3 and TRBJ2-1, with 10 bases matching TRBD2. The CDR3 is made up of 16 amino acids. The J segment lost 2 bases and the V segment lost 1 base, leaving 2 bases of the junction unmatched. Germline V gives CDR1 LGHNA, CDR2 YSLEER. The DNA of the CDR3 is TGCGCCAGCAGCCAAGGGCTAGCGGGAGCCTACAATGAGCAGTTCTTC. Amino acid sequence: CASSQGLAGAYNEQFF.

As DNA, the CDR3 is TGTGCCAGCAGCGTTCACAACTACCGTACTAGCGGGGGGGCATGGAATGAGCAGTTCTTC. Translating it yields CASSVHNYRTSGGAWNEQFF. The chain has TRBV9 and TRBJ2-1; 13 positions agree with TRBD2. With V trimmed by 2 bases and J by 7 bases, 18 bases remained unmatched. The length of the CDR3 is 20 residues. Germline lookup yields CDR1 SGDLS and CDR2 YYNGEE. The whole variable domain, remainder taken from reference TRBV9 and TRBJ2-1, is DSGVTQTPKHLITATGQRVTLRCSPRSGDLSVYWYQQSLDQGLQFLIQYYNGEERAKGNILERFSAQQFPDLHSELNLSSLELGDSALYFCASSVHNYRTSGGAWNEQFFGPGTRLTVL.

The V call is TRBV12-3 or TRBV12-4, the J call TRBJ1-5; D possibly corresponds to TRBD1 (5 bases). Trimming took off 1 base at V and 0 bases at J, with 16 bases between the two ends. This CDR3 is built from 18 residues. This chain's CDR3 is CASSLGAGKRDSNQPQHF. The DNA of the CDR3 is TGTGCCAGCAGTTTAGGGGCAGGGAAACGAGATAGCAATCAGCCCCAGCATTTT.

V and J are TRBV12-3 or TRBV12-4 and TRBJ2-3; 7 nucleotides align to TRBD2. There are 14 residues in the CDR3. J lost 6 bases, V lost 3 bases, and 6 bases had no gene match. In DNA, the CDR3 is TGTGCCAGCAGTTTCGGGACCGGGAGGGATACGCAGTATTTT. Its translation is CASSFGTGRDTQYF.

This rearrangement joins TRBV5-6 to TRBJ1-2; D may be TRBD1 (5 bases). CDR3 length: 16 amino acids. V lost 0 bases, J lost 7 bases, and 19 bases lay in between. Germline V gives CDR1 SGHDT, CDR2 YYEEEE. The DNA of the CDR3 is TGTGCCAGCAGCTTGGTAGGGACTCCAGGCTCGGGTGGCTACACCTTC. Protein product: CASSLVGTPGSGGYTF. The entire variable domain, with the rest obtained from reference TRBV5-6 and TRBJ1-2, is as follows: DAGVTQSPTHLIKTRGQQVTLRCSPKSGHDTVSWYQQALGQGPQFIFQYYEEEERQRGNFPDRFSGHQFPNYSSELNVNALLLGDSALYLCASSLVGTPGSGGYTFGSGTRLTVV.

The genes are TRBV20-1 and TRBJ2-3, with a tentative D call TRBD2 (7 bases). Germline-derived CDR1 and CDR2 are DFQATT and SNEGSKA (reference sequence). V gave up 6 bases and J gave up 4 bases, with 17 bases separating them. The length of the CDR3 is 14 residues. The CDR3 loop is CSALRGASPDTQYF. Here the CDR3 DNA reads TGCAGTGCCCTTCGGGGGGCTAGCCCAGATACGCAGTATTTT.